A selection of T cell receptor beta chains follows, all from one sample in a study of blood T cell repertoires in COVID-19. The repertoire was sequenced with immunoSEQ multiplex PCR; TCRdb's copy has only in-frame clones and lacks some. The sample holds tens of thousands of clones; more than 70% are singletons and the top ten take roughly 13%. Input material: peripheral blood. Receptors originate from a human donor with active COVID-19. The donor label of this sample is uncertain. CDR3s include the opening cysteine and the closing phenylalanine or tryptophan.

CDR3aa: CASSYSRYGYTF
v_gene: TRBV6-2/TRBV6-3

CDR3aa: CAIQNTGELFF
v_gene: TRBV7-9

CDR3aa: CASSLTEGEPNTEAFF
v_gene: TRBV5-1

CDR3aa: CASSPRLTGYGYTF
v_gene: TRBV18

CDR3aa: CASSPRTGESTDTQYF
v_gene: TRBV18

CDR3aa: CASSLPSAGAYEQYF
v_gene: TRBV14

CDR3aa: CASSVGGGLGSPLHF
v_gene: TRBV9

CDR3aa: CASSRTTSYNSPLHF
v_gene: TRBV19

CDR3aa: CASSLRAELSTDTQYF
v_gene: TRBV5-5

CDR3aa: CSVVEGLNTEAFF
v_gene: TRBV29-1

CDR3aa: CASSGGSSGNTIYF
v_gene: TRBV5-1

CDR3aa: CASSSRQGAGEQYF
v_gene: TRBV7-9

CDR3aa: CASSLAGRGNEQFF
v_gene: TRBV9

CDR3aa: CASSFSGGLGAIADTQYF
v_gene: TRBV28

CDR3aa: CASSLAPQNTEAFF
v_gene: TRBV5-1

CDR3aa: CASSPQAAGLLYNEQFF
v_gene: TRBV7-9

CDR3aa: CASSPSPPQTGDGGTNEKLFF
v_gene: TRBV9

CDR3aa: CASSGRTGVGYNEQFF
v_gene: TRBV19

CDR3aa: CASSHFQQANIWNTGELFF
v_gene: TRBV14

CDR3aa: CASSQETGGNEQFF
v_gene: TRBV3-1/TRBV3-2

CDR3aa: CASTEELAGNSYNEQFF
v_gene: TRBV21-1

CDR3aa: CASSQALQGYEQYF
v_gene: TRBV4-1

CDR3aa: CASSQETGGDTEAFF
v_gene: TRBV4-2

CDR3aa: CASNNQGRNTEAFF
v_gene: TRBV7-9

CDR3aa: CASSLGTGPTEAFF
v_gene: TRBV3-1/TRBV3-2

CDR3aa: CASRGQGQNTEAFF
v_gene: TRBV9

CDR3aa: CASIGLPGDTQYF
v_gene: TRBV6-5

CDR3aa: CASDPSGGAGNEQFF
v_gene: TRBV19

CDR3aa: CASRPGSGSISTDTQYF
v_gene: TRBV19

CDR3aa: CASSLGGTRRVTYEQYF
v_gene: TRBV13

CDR3aa: CASSIRRGRGRQNMSPAFF
v_gene: TRBV19

CDR3aa: CASSISGGNNEQFF
v_gene: TRBV7-2

CDR3aa: CASRQTGANTEAFF
v_gene: TRBV6-5

CDR3aa: CASSLGTGSGYGYTF
v_gene: TRBV7-7

CDR3aa: CASSQDWGQGISSYNEQFF
v_gene: TRBV14

CDR3aa: CASNPGAGLRGEAFF
v_gene: TRBV4-1

CDR3aa: CASTGGQGNTEAFF
v_gene: TRBV9

CDR3aa: CASSGWDRTYGYTF
v_gene: TRBV28

CDR3aa: CASSQGDTKLPQHF
v_gene: TRBV4-1

CDR3aa: CASSLEASGKETQYF
v_gene: TRBV4-2

CDR3aa: CASSLATGVGQPQHF
v_gene: TRBV7-2

CDR3aa: CASSFSAGELFF
v_gene: TRBV11-3

CDR3aa: CATSDGGYGGTQYF
v_gene: TRBV24-1

CDR3aa: CASSFRELGNSPLHF
v_gene: TRBV5-5

CDR3aa: CASSLDRRPGELFF
v_gene: TRBV5-4

CDR3aa: CASTVAGTFTGELFF
v_gene: TRBV19

CDR3aa: CAISSVSSYNSPLHF
v_gene: TRBV10-3

CDR3aa: CASSRQGLNLAPLHF
v_gene: TRBV6-5

CDR3aa: CASSQGSLRGVNEQFF
v_gene: TRBV3-1/TRBV3-2

CDR3aa: CASSKGTGRDNQPQHF
v_gene: TRBV5-1

CDR3aa: CASSLGGQGSAEAFF
v_gene: TRBV5-4

CDR3aa: CASSPVGAGELFF
v_gene: TRBV18

CDR3aa: CASRPDRDLYGYTF
v_gene: TRBV6-5